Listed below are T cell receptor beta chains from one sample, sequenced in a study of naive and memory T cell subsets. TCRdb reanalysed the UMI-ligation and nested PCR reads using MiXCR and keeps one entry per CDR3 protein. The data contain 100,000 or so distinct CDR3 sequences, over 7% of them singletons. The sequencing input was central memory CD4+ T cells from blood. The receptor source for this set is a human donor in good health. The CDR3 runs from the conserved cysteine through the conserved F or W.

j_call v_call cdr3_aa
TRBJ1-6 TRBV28 CASSSPGQPNQANSPLHF
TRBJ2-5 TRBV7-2 CASSLGGAGPETQYF
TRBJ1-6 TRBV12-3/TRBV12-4 CASSSTSGSPLHF
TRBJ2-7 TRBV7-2 CASSPDGGSSYEQYF
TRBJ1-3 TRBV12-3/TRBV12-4 CASRNLRNTIYF
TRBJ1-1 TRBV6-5 CASSYPIRASGDTEAFF
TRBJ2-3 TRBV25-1 CASSSPRGRLNTDTQYF
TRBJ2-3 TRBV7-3 CASSAGTSGGDTQYF
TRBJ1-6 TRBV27 CASTPGNSPLHF
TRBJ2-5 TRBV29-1 CSVLSLGETQYF
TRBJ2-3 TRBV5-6 CASSLLAGSTDTQYF
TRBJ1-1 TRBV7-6 CASSPGGAGGYTEAFF
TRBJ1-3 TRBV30 CAWSYGWSGNTIYF
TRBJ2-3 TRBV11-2 CASSLERADTQYF
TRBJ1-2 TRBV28 CASSLLGGANGYTF
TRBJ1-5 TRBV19 CASTGQGNQPQHF
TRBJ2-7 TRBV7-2 CASSSRVALSGGGFEQYF